What follows are 21 T cell receptor beta chains derived from one specimen sequenced in a study of shared clonotypes between healthy human individuals. Assay used: immunoSEQ multiplex PCR; TCRdb lists only in-frame clones, some missing. This sample has hundreds of thousands of clones, with around two thirds found just once. Sequences were obtained from memory CD4+ T cells sorted from blood. Subset meaning: CD45RA-negative fraction. Receptor source: a woman aged 30 to 39 in good health.

The chain links TRBV1 to TRBJ2-1; the table assigns TRBD2, which was not confirmed against the DNA. TRBV1 is recorded as a pseudogene. The CDR3 sequence is 18 residues long. The CDR3 loop is CTSSQDLYSAGEHNEQFF. DNA of the CDR3: TGCACCAGCAGCCAAGATCTTTATTCGGCGGGAGAGCACAATGAGCAGTTCTTC.

The chain has TRBV2 and TRBJ1-4; a weak D match, TRBD1 (5 bases). V was clipped by 2 bases and J by 5 bases, with 15 bases between them. The CDR3 covers 16 residues. In germline, CDR1 is SNHLY, CDR2 FYNNEI. CDR3 amino acids: CASSEFGAAGNEKLFF. DNA for the CDR3: TGTGCCAGCAGTGAATTTGGGGCAGCGGGAAATGAAAAACTGTTTTTT.

This clone turned up a few times. This sequence joins TRBV7-2 and TRBJ1-5; D gene unclear. From germline, CDR1 is SGHTA and CDR2 FQGNSA. Trimming left V 5 bases short and J 7 bases short, with 21 bases between. The CDR3 is 16 residues long. The CDR3 DNA follows: TGTGCCAGCAGCCCCGATGCCCTCAGTTCTGGCCAGCCCCAGCATTTT. Its protein product is CASSPDALSSGQPQHF.

The chain carries TRBV27 and TRBJ2-1, with 7 bases identical to TRBD1. Germline V gene lookup returns CDR1 MNHEY and CDR2 SMNVEV (reference sequence). Germline trimming cut 4 bases from V and 8 bases from J; bases unmatched to any gene: 8. The CDR3 runs to 14 residues. The CDR3 loop reads CASSSLRGRDEQFF. The CDR3 DNA sequence: TGTGCCAGCAGTTCCCTGAGGGGGCGTGATGAGCAGTTCTTC.

The chain joins TRBV4-1 to TRBJ1-4; D gene ambiguous. CDR3 length: 17 residues. The germline gives CDR1 MGHRA, CDR2 YSYEKL. The V gene lost 0 bases and the J gene lost 0 bases, with 11 bases spanning the gap. CDR3 residues: CASSQDTGIPTNEKLFF. The CDR3 coding sequence is TGCGCCAGCAGCCAAGATACTGGTATTCCAACTAATGAAAAACTGTTTTTT.

DNA for the CDR3: TGTGCCAGCAGTGGGAGGGAAGCACAGCCCCAGCATTTT. Residues: CASSGREAQPQHF. J is TRBJ1-5 and V is TRBV25-1; D is unclear. Trimming pared 4 bases from V and 7 bases from J, leaving 11 bases between. From germline, CDR1 is MGHDK and CDR2 SYGVNS. The CDR3 runs 13 residues.

The chain employs TRBV30 and TRBJ1-6; 8 nucleotides line up with TRBD1. The CDR3 contains 13 residues. Germline V gene sequence: CDR1 GTSNPN, CDR2 SVGIG (reference sequence). The CDR3, as DNA: TGTGCTTGGGGACAGGCAGCTAATTCACCCCTCCACTTT. Translating gives CAWGQAANSPLHF.

In its sample, this clone was seen a few times. The chain employs TRBV10-3 and TRBJ1-5; the D gene is possibly TRBD1 (6 bases). Trimming left V 4 bases short and J 4 bases short, with 11 bases between. This CDR3 has 14 residues. The germline V gene encodes CDR1 ENHRY and CDR2 SYGVKD. The CDR3 DNA reads as TGTGCCATCAGTGGGGGGGCACGGAATCAGCCCCAGCATTTT. It encodes CAISGGARNQPQHF.

The chain employs TRBV7-8 and TRBJ2-3; no clear D. V was cut by 2 bases and J by 0 bases, with 15 bases left in between. This CDR3 has 17 residues. The germline gives CDR1 SGHVS, CDR2 FQNEAQ. For the CDR3, the DNA is TGTGCCAGCAGCTTATCTCGGGCCTCGTTTAGCACAGATACGCAGTATTTT. Its translation: CASSLSRASFSTDTQYF. The full variable domain, in which reference TRBV7-8 and TRBJ2-3 provide the parts outside the CDR3, is GAGVSQSPRYKVAKRGQDVALRCDPISGHVSLFWYQQALGQGPEFLTYFQNEAQLDKSGLPSDRFFAERPEGSVSTLKIQRTQQEDSAVYLCASSLSRASFSTDTQYFGPGTRLTVL.

Worth noting for this clone: This may stem from a read error, because a much larger clone lies one nucleotide away. The DNA for the CDR3 is TGTGCCAGCAGCTTAGATGGCTATCAGCCCCAGCATTTT. Residues: CASSLDGYQPQHF. The chain joins TRBV7-3 to TRBJ1-5; D remains ambiguous. CDR1 SGHTA and CDR2 FQGTGA come from the germline V gene. Trimming removed 2 bases at V and 5 bases at J, with 7 bases between. The CDR3 is 13 amino acids.

This chain links TRBV14 with TRBJ1-1, with 12 positions matching TRBD1. V was clipped by 4 bases and J by 1 base; unmatched bases: 7. Germline V gene sequence: CDR1 SGHDN, CDR2 FVKESK. There are 17 residues in the CDR3. DNA of the CDR3: TGTGCCAGCAGCCGCGGGACAGGGGGCGTCTGGAACACTGAAGCTTTCTTT. It encodes CASSRGTGGVWNTEAFF.

V is TRBV23-1 and J is TRBJ1-2, with D hard to call. TRBV23-1 is reported as an ORF; its role is uncertain. V lost 4 bases and J 3 bases, leaving 3 bases between the germline ends. This CDR3 contains 11 residues. CDR3 in amino acids: CASSLYYGYTF. The CDR3, as DNA: TGCGCCAGCAGTCTCTACTATGGCTACACCTTC.

This clone was found many times. The chain is built from TRBV18 and TRBJ2-5; D perhaps matches TRBD2 (6 bases). Trimming removed 3 bases at V and 4 bases at J, with 21 bases between. Germline CDR1 is KGHSH and CDR2 is LQKENI. CDR3 length: 17 residues. Here the CDR3 reads CASSPSSTRTISETQYF. For the CDR3, the DNA is TGTGCCAGCTCACCCTCCTCCACCAGGACTATATCAGAGACCCAGTACTTC.

This clone was counted a single time. Compared with germline, one end of the junction differs, possibly owing to a read error. Other DNA sequences within the sample encode an identical CDR3. The chain couples TRBV28 to TRBJ2-5; 8 nucleotides align to TRBD1. Germline loops: CDR1 MDHEN, CDR2 SYDVKM. CDR3 size: 16 residues. The CDR3 sequence: CASSRPSGGALETQYF. The CDR3 bases are TGTGCCAGCAGTAGACCTTCAGGGGGCGCGTTGGAGACCCAATACTTC.

This chain joins TRBV2 and TRBJ2-3; 10 positions agree with TRBD2. CDR1 SNHLY and CDR2 FYNNEI come from the germline V gene. This CDR3 contains 17 residues. Trimming took 5 bases from V and 0 from J; bases not matched to a gene: 8. CDR3 sequence: CASSPRSGRGSTDTQYF. The CDR3 nucleotides are TGTGCCAGCAGTCCACGGAGCGGGAGGGGGAGCACAGATACGCAGTATTTT.

V is TRBV10-3 and J is TRBJ2-7, with a tentative D call TRBD2 (6 bases). The germline CDR1 and CDR2 sequences are ENHRY and SYGVKD. The CDR3 sequence is 15 residues long. The ends were cut back, 2 bases at V and 4 bases at J, with 15 bases in the middle. The CDR3 DNA is TGTGCCATCAGTGAGAACCCTTCGGGGACTTACGAGCAGTACTTC. Translating gives CAISENPSGTYEQYF.

The CDR3 reads CASSLIGGTGQNIQYF. CDR3 sequence (DNA): TGTGCCAGCAGTTTAATAGGCGGGACAGGGCAAAACATTCAGTACTTC. V is TRBV28 and J is TRBJ2-4; 9 positions match TRBD1. V gave up 2 bases and J gave up 5 bases; unmatched junction bases: 7. Per germline, CDR1 MDHEN and CDR2 SYDVKM. The CDR3 is made up of 16 amino acids. Full variable domain (missing parts from reference TRBV28 and TRBJ2-4): DVKVTQSSRYLVKRTGEKVFLECVQDMDHENMFWYRQDPGLGLRLIYFSYDVKMKEKGDIPEGYSVSREKKERFSLILESASTNQTSMYLCASSLIGGTGQNIQYFGAGTRLSVL.

This chain connects TRBV6-1 to TRBJ2-5; D is undetermined. The germline V gene encodes CDR1 MNHNS and CDR2 SASEGT. CDR3 length: 12 amino acids. V was trimmed by 3 bases and J by 2 bases, leaving 4 bases between them. As DNA, the CDR3 is TGTGCCAGCAGTGACAATCAAGAGACCCAGTACTTC. It is translated as CASSDNQETQYF.

The chain joins TRBV27 to TRBJ2-1; no definite D call. Between the trimmed V and J ends, which lost 2 bases and 10 bases, there was a span of 12 bases. This CDR3 region has 13 residues. Germline V gives CDR1 MNHEY, CDR2 SMNVEV (reference sequence). Here the CDR3 reads CASSLTGRPEQFF. In DNA, the CDR3 is TGTGCCAGCAGTTTAACCGGACGGCCGGAGCAGTTCTTC.

The CDR3 sequence: CASSSQGGNQPQHF. The CDR3, as DNA: TGTGCCAGCAGTTCCCAGGGGGGGAATCAGCCCCAGCATTTT. The rearrangement joins TRBV6-1 to TRBJ1-5; 7 bases align to TRBD1. With 5 bases clipped from V and 4 bases from J, the junction kept 5 bases outside the gene matches. The CDR3 is 14 residues long. CDR1 and CDR2 from the germline V gene are MNHNS and SASEGT.

J is TRBJ1-5 and V is TRBV7-9; D ambiguous. CDR3 length: 14 amino acids. Per germline, CDR1 SEHNR and CDR2 FQNEAQ (reference sequence). Trimming pared 5 bases from V and 8 bases from J, leaving 16 bases between. In nucleotides, the CDR3 is TGTGCCAGCAGCCTGGCGGAGGGATTTAAGCCCCAGCATTTT. Residues: CASSLAEGFKPQHF.